Below are 24 T cell receptor beta chains sequenced from a single sample in a study of blood T cell repertoires in COVID-19. Profiled with immunoSEQ multiplex PCR; TCRdb holds only in-frame clones, not every one. The data show approximately 300,000 clones, 92% seen once. The sequencing sample was made of PBMCs or T cells enriched from blood (not recorded which). These receptors originate from a woman aged 30 to 39 who had recovered from COVID-19.

This chain joins TRBV28 and TRBJ1-5; 8 nucleotides match TRBD1. The CDR3 length is 15 residues. The junction had 6 bases not matched to a gene; V was cut back by 8 bases and J by 0 bases. In germline, CDR1 is MDHEN, CDR2 SYDVKM. The DNA for the CDR3 is TGTGCCAGCTTGGGACAGGCCCCTAGCAATCAGCCCCAGCATTTT. Translating gives CASLGQAPSNQPQHF.

The chain combines TRBV6-5 with TRBJ2-5; 11 bases fit TRBD1. V trimming: 4 bases; J trimming: 5 bases; junction bases outside the gene matches: 9. The CDR3 has 16 residues. Germline CDR1 MNHEY, CDR2 SVGAGI. The CDR3: CASSLSGQGVGETQYF. The CDR3 bases are TGTGCCAGCAGTTTATCGGGACAGGGGGTCGGGGAGACCCAGTACTTC.

The chain is built from TRBV6-5 and TRBJ2-2; TRBD1 is a possible D gene (5 bases). Looked up from germline, CDR1 is MNHEY and CDR2 is SVGAGI. The CDR3 consists of 13 residues. V lost 5 bases, J lost 6 bases, and 10 bases lay in between. The CDR3 nucleotides are TGTGCCAGCAGTAGGGGAAACCCCGGGGAGCTGTTTTTT. Translated: CASSRGNPGELFF.

The chain couples TRBV7-9 to TRBJ1-2; 9 bases line up with TRBD1. The CDR3 is 15 amino acids. The germline V gene has CDR1 SEHNR and CDR2 FQNEAQ (reference sequence). The V segment lost 3 bases and the J segment 7 bases; nucleotides outside the gene matches: 9. The CDR3 sequence: CASSFTGGSPLGYTF. The CDR3 DNA reads as TGTGCCAGCAGCTTCACAGGGGGCTCTCCGCTTGGCTACACCTTC.

Concerning this clone itself: Other DNA sequences in the same sample also yield this CDR3. The DNA for the CDR3 is TGTGCCAGCAGCTTAGATAGGGGGCGGAGGGGCTACACCTTC. Encoded protein: CASSLDRGRRGYTF. The rearrangement joins TRBV7-2 to TRBJ1-2, with 7 bases aligning to TRBD1. V shed 1 base and J 8 bases; nucleotides not matched to a gene: 7. Germline CDR1 and CDR2: SGHTA and FQGNSA. This CDR3 is built from 14 residues.

The V and J genes are TRBV19 and TRBJ1-6; TRBD1 is a possible D gene (5 bases). The CDR3 covers 14 residues. Per germline, CDR1 LNHDA and CDR2 SQIVND (reference sequence). With 5 bases removed from V and 9 bases from J, the gap between germline ends came to 14 bases. The CDR3 loop reads CASSLMPGGSPLHF. DNA of the CDR3: TGTGCCAGTAGTCTGATGCCGGGGGGTTCACCCCTCCACTTT.

The chain uses TRBV27 and TRBJ2-2, with 9 nucleotides matching TRBD2. This CDR3 is 15 amino acids long. Germline CDR1 reads MNHEY; CDR2 reads SMNVEV (reference sequence). V dropped 7 bases and J dropped 6; count of bases not matched to a gene: 9. The chain's CDR3 is CASKYASGAAGELFF. CDR3 DNA sequence: TGTGCCAGCAAGTATGCTAGCGGGGCGGCCGGGGAGCTGTTTTTT.

This clone is a singleton in its sample. The chain uses TRBV21-1 and TRBJ1-1; TRBD1 was called by the table and not checked on the DNA. TRBV21-1 is marked as a pseudogene. The CDR3 sequence is 13 residues long. The chain's CDR3 is CASTTGGNTEAFF. CDR3 bases: TGTGCCAGCACCACAGGGGGCAACACTGAAGCTTTCTTT.

The genes are TRBV18 and TRBJ1-2; D perhaps matches TRBD1 (6 bases). V was shortened by 6 bases and J by 6 bases, with 26 bases between the two germline ends. The length of the CDR3 is 17 residues. Per the germline V gene, CDR1 is KGHSH and CDR2 is LQKENI. The CDR3 nucleotides are TGTGCCAGCTCCCGACGTCCAGGGGATTGGGGGATCGATGGCTACACCTTC. Its translation: CASSRRPGDWGIDGYTF. The full variable domain, its missing parts supplied by reference TRBV18 and TRBJ1-2, is NAGVMQNPRHLVRRRGQEARLRCSPMKGHSHVYWYRQLPEEGLKFMVYLQKENIIDESGMPKERFSAEFPKEGPSILRIQQVVRGDSAAYFCASSRRPGDWGIDGYTFGSGTRLTVV.

This chain connects TRBV6-5 to TRBJ1-4, with D possibly being TRBD1 (5 bases). This CDR3 has 15 residues. Germline-derived CDR1 and CDR2 are MNHEY and SVGAGI. V dropped 7 bases and J dropped 5 bases, with 17 bases sitting between them. CDR3 in DNA: TGTGCCAGCAAGACCGGGGGGGTTGGGAATGAAAAACTGTTTTTT. Protein product: CASKTGGVGNEKLFF.

The V gene is TRBV16, the J gene TRBJ1-5; unclear D gene. The germline CDR1 and CDR2 sequences are KGHSY and FQNENV. The CDR3 spans 15 residues. The V end was cut by 1 base, the J end by 5 bases, with 12 bases between. The CDR3: CASSQFGSTYQPQHF. In nucleotides, the CDR3 is TGTGCCAGCAGCCAATTCGGGTCAACTTATCAGCCCCAGCATTTT. The whole variable domain, filled in from reference TRBV16 and TRBJ1-5, reads GEEVAQTPKHLVRGEGQKAKLYCAPIKGHSYVFWYQQVLKNEFKFLISFQNENVFDETGMPKERFSAKCLPNSPCSLEIQATKLEDSAVYFCASSQFGSTYQPQHFGDGTRLSIL.

J is TRBJ2-3 and V is TRBV9, with D possibly TRBD2 on 6 matching bases. Trimming pared 0 bases from V and 3 bases from J, leaving 14 bases between. The CDR3 consists of 16 residues. CDR1 and CDR2 from the germline V gene are SGDLS and YYNGEE. CDR3: CASSVGAGRITDTQYF. Here the CDR3 DNA reads TGTGCCAGCAGCGTAGGGGCGGGAAGGATAACAGATACGCAGTATTTT.

The chain recombines TRBV19 with TRBJ1-2; 10 nucleotides line up with TRBD1. This CDR3 is built from 15 residues. CDR1 LNHDA and CDR2 SQIVND come from the germline V gene (reference sequence). With 1 base clipped from V and 5 bases from J, the junction kept 4 bases outside the gene matches. The CDR3 DNA is TGTGCCAGTAGTATAGTTGGGACAGGGGAATATGGCTACACCTTC. As protein: CASSIVGTGEYGYTF.

J is TRBJ2-7 and V is TRBV21-1; TRBD2 is the table's D call, not checked against the DNA. TRBV21-1 is a recognized pseudogene. This CDR3 comprises 14 residues. Here the CDR3 DNA reads TGTGCCAGCAGCCAAGACGGAGCGAGGAACGAGCAGTACTTC. This translates into CASSQDGARNEQYF.

The chain recombines TRBV5-1 with TRBJ1-1; possibly TRBD1 for D (6 bases). The germline gives CDR1 SGHRS, CDR2 YFSETQ. V was pared by 0 bases and J by 3 bases, with 12 bases between. The CDR3 contains 15 residues. Here the CDR3 DNA reads TGCGCCAGCAGCTTGGAGGTAGGGGGATACACTGAAGCTTTCTTT. This sequence encodes CASSLEVGGYTEAFF.

The chain is built from TRBV5-4 and TRBJ2-7; D possibly corresponds to TRBD2 (6 bases). The CDR3 covers 15 residues. V was cut by 4 bases and J by 5 bases, with 19 bases left in between. From germline, CDR1 is SGHNT and CDR2 YYREEE (reference sequence). The CDR3 is CASSLELGGKDEQYF. The CDR3 DNA sequence: TGTGCCAGCAGCCTTGAGCTGGGAGGTAAAGACGAGCAGTACTTC.

J is TRBJ1-5 and V is TRBV15, with 7 bases matching TRBD1. After removal of 1 base from V and 11 bases from J, the junction contained 8 bases not matched to a gene. The CDR3 is 14 residues long. Germline V gives CDR1 LNHNV, CDR2 YYDKDF (reference sequence). CDR3 coding DNA: TGTGCCACCAGCAGAGGACAGGGTTATACAGCCCAGCATTTT. Protein product: CATSRGQGYTAQHF.

This clone appeared a single time. The CDR3 spells CATSRDHRGGTFF. The CDR3 DNA reads as TGTGCCACCAGCAGAGATCACAGGGGGGGAACGTTCTTC. This chain connects TRBV15 to TRBJ2-1, with D possibly matching TRBD1 (8 bases). V dropped 0 bases and J dropped 15 bases, with 15 bases sitting between them. Germline assignment: CDR1 LNHNV and CDR2 YYDKDF (reference sequence). CDR3 length equals 13 residues.

The chain combines TRBV9 with TRBJ2-1; 9 bases align to TRBD2. With 2 bases clipped from V and 0 bases from J, the junction kept 0 bases outside the gene matches. The CDR3 is 15 amino acids. Germline assignment: CDR1 SGDLS and CDR2 YYNGEE. For the CDR3, the DNA is TGTGCCAGCAGCGTGACTAGCGGCTCCTACAATGAGCAGTTCTTC. Amino acids: CASSVTSGSYNEQFF.

The chain combines TRBV3-1 (or the pseudogene TRBV3-2) with TRBJ2-7, with 9 bases aligning to TRBD2. The CDR3 runs 16 residues. J gave up 0 bases and V 0 bases, and 3 bases lay outside the gene matches. Germline assignment: CDR1 LGHDT and CDR2 YNNKEL (reference sequence). The chain's CDR3 is CASSQDLAGFSYEQYF. CDR3 nucleotides: TGTGCCAGCAGCCAAGATCTAGCGGGATTCTCCTACGAGCAGTACTTC.

The V gene is TRBV7-2, the J gene TRBJ2-1; D may be TRBD2 (6 bases). Germline-derived CDR1 and CDR2 are SGHTA and FQGNSA. Trimming removed 1 base at V and 0 bases at J, with 13 bases between. This CDR3 has 17 residues. CDR3 sequence: CASSLVGGGSSYNEQFF. The CDR3 nucleotides read TGTGCCAGCAGCTTAGTGGGGGGTGGTAGCTCCTACAATGAGCAGTTCTTC.

This sequence joins TRBV19 and TRBJ1-5, with D possibly matching TRBD1 (6 bases). The CDR3 is made up of 14 amino acids. V shed 6 bases and J shed 4 bases, with 13 bases lying between them. Germline CDR1 and CDR2: LNHDA and SQIVND (reference sequence). CDR3 region: CASRQGQSNQPQHF. The CDR3 nucleotides are TGTGCCAGTAGACAAGGACAGTCAAATCAGCCCCAGCATTTT.

This clone was seen only a few times. The V and J genes are TRBV14 and TRBJ2-7; no clear D gene. The germline CDR1 and CDR2 sequences are SGHDN and FVKESK. The length of the CDR3 is 15 residues. Trimming stripped 4 bases from V and 2 bases from J, with 15 bases between. The CDR3 here is CASSRRHGSPYEQYF. CDR3 in DNA: TGTGCCAGCAGCCGTCGACACGGATCCCCCTACGAGCAGTACTTC.

This chain connects TRBV6-2 or TRBV6-3 to TRBJ2-2; 9 nucleotides line up with TRBD2. CDR3 length: 17 amino acids. V was pared by 6 bases and J by 6 bases, with 14 bases of the junction left unmatched. Germline-derived CDR1 and CDR2 are MNHEY and SVGEGT. The CDR3 nucleotides read TGTGCCAGCAGCCGAGTCGGACTAGCGAGAATGGCCGGGGAGCTGTTTTTT. It codes for CASSRVGLARMAGELFF.